The 6 T cell receptor beta chains reported below all come from one sample, sequenced in a study of OX40 agonist ivuxolimab in advanced cancers. Only in-frame clones appear in the TCRdb table, and some are missing; sequencing was by immunoSEQ multiplex PCR. The table lists about 82,000 clones, about 91% of them singletons. This material consisted of CD4+ or CD8+ T cells sorted from blood, taken in a trial of the OX40 agonist ivuxolimab. All receptors come from an adult with an advanced solid tumor such as melanoma, head and neck, liver or kidney cancer.

This clone was recorded a few times. This sequence joins TRBV4-2 and TRBJ2-1; D is unresolved. The CDR3 contains 16 residues. V was trimmed by 0 bases and J by 0 bases, leaving 9 bases between them. Per germline, CDR1 LGHNA and CDR2 YNFKEQ. DNA for the CDR3: TGTGCCAGCAGCCAAGATAGGGTGAGCTCCTACAATGAGCAGTTCTTC. It yields the protein CASSQDRVSSYNEQFF.

This clone was seen a handful of times. The chain links TRBV29-1 to TRBJ1-1, with 8 positions matching TRBD1. This CDR3 comprises 13 residues. Germline CDR1 SQVTM, CDR2 ANQGSEA. With V trimmed by 5 bases and J by 1 base, 3 bases remained unmatched. This chain's CDR3 is CSVRGQENTEAFF. The DNA of the CDR3 is TGCAGCGTTAGGGGACAGGAGAACACTGAAGCTTTCTTT. Full variable domain (rest looked up from reference TRBV29-1 and TRBJ1-1): SAVISQKPSRDICQRGTSLTIQCQVDSQVTMMFWYRQQPGQSLTLIATANQGSEATYESGFVIDKFPISRPNLTFSTLTVSNMSPEDSSIYLCSVRGQENTEAFFGQGTRLTVV.

The chain is built from TRBV10-3 and TRBJ2-2, with D perhaps assigned TRBD1 or TRBD2 (7 bases each). Germline V CDR1 and CDR2: ENHRY, SYGVKD. Trimming took 10 bases from V and 7 from J, leaving 13 bases between them. CDR3 length: 12 residues. This chain's CDR3 is CATGGANGELFF. The DNA of the CDR3 is TGTGCCACAGGGGGGGCGAACGGGGAGCTGTTTTTT.

The chain combines TRBV29-1 with TRBJ1-1; D remains unclear. Between the trimmed V and J ends, which lost 7 bases and 2 bases, there was a span of 14 bases. Germline V lookup: CDR1 SQVTM, CDR2 ANQGSEA. CDR3 length: 13 residues. The CDR3 nucleotides read TGCAGCGGGGGAAGCGGGAGAAACACTGAAGCTTTCTTT. It specifies CSGGSGRNTEAFF.

This clone was recorded once. J is TRBJ2-7 and V is TRBV6-5; D uncertain. CDR3 length equals 14 residues. Germline lookup yields CDR1 MNHEY and CDR2 SVGAGI. Trimming left V 2 bases short and J 0 bases short, with 8 bases between. CDR3 residues: CASSYTATSYEQYF. The CDR3 DNA reads TGTGCCAGCAGTTACACAGCAACCTCCTACGAGCAGTACTTC.

This chain links TRBV19 with TRBJ2-7; D unresolved. V dropped 1 base and J dropped 2 bases, with 12 bases sitting between them. CDR1 LNHDA and CDR2 SQIVND come from the germline V gene (reference sequence). The CDR3 extends over 15 amino acids. The CDR3 DNA reads TGTGCCAGTAGTATAGTCGGTGGTGCCGCCTACGAGCAGTACTTC. Encoded protein: CASSIVGGAAYEQYF.